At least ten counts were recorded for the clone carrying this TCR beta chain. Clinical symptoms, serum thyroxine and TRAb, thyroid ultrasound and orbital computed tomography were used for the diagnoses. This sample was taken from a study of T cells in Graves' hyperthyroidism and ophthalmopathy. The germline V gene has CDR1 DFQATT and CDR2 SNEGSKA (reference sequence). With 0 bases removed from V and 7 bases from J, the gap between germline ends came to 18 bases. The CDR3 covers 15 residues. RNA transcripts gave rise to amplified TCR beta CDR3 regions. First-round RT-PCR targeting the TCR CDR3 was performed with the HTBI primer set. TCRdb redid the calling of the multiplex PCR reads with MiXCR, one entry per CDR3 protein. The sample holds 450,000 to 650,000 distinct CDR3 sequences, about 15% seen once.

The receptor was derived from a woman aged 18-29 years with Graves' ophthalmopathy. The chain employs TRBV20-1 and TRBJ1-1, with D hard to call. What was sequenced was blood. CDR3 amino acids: CSARDLRSLRDEAFF. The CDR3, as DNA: TGCAGTGCTAGAGATCTTCGGTCACTGCGAGATGAAGCTTTCTTT.